Here is one TCR beta chain with its context. The antigen is undetermined. This record comes from a study of vaccination effects on CD4 cells after COVID-19. Notes on the study in general: There were few convalescent patients in the study and no early post-infection timepoints. Clones from infection and from vaccination both contracted markedly late after vaccination.

Antigen-specific CD4+ T cells were first expanded with viral peptide pools by the ViraFEST assay and only then sequenced. Culture lasted around eleven days before CD4+ T cell isolation. Half-medium exchanges with IL-2 medium took place on days 3 and 7. Generated by immunoSEQ multiplex PCR, the TCRdb table keeps only in-frame clones and is missing some. The sample shows approximately 87,000 clones, approximately 81% of them seen only once. CDR1 and CDR2 (germline): SEHNR, FQNEAQ (reference sequence). The CDR3 covers 14 residues. V shed 5 bases, J shed 3 bases, and the junction held 3 bases outside the gene matches.

The source was CD4+ T cells from PBMCs cultured with HCoV-229E spike peptides, collected before COVID-19 vaccination. The V and J genes are TRBV7-9 and TRBJ2-1; 8 bases match TRBD1. This sequence was found in a human donor who received a COVID-19 vaccine. The CDR3 is CASSLGQGYNEQFF. CDR3 in DNA: TGTGCCAGCAGCCTCGGACAGGGCTACAATGAGCAGTTCTTC.